The entry below describes one T cell receptor (beta chain). Using its own MiXCR run on the RT-PCR reads, TCRdb lists one record per CDR3 protein. The sample has a few hundred thousand distinct CDR3 sequences; about 11% are singletons. These data come from a study of response to subunit inactivated influenza vaccine. CDR3 length equals 13 residues. Looked up from germline, CDR1 is MNHEY and CDR2 is SMNVEV (reference sequence). Trimming cost V 8 bases and J 9 bases, with 17 bases left between them. This same sample was also part of a study on T cells expressing NK-cell markers. As reported in that work: 5'RACE template switching built TCR beta cDNA with unique molecular identifiers.

The chain joins TRBV27 to TRBJ2-1, with D possibly matching TRBD2 (6 bases). This receptor was taken from a man aged 50 to 59 who received an inactivated influenza vaccine. The sequences come from PBMCs from blood, collected on the day of vaccination. This CDR3 is CASVRRGRGEQFF. DNA of the CDR3: TGTGCCAGCGTTAGGCGGGGTCGCGGTGAGCAGTTCTTC.